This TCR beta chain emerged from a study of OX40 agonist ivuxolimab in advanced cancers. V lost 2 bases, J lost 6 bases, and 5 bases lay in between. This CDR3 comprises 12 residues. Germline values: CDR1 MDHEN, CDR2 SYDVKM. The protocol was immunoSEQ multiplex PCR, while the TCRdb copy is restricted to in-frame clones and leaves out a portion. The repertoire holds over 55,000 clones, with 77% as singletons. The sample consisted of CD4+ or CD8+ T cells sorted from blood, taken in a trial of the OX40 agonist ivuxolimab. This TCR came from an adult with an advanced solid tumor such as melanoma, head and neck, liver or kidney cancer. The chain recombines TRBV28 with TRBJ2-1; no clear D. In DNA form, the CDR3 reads TGTGCCAGCAGTTTACCGCGCAATGAGCAGTTCTTC. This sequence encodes CASSLPRNEQFF.